Described below is a single T cell receptor beta chain sequence and its context. Its cognate antigen is unknown. The CDR3 is made up of 15 amino acids. The germline V gene has CDR1 WNHNN and CDR2 SYGVQD (reference sequence). Trimming at V came to 8 bases and at J to 3 bases, leaving 6 bases not matched to a gene. The data were obtained in a study of cytomegalovirus exposure and HLA in healthy donors. Findings of the study overall: The study assumed roughly uniform donor sequencing depth for presence/absence analyses. CMV antigen specificity of three CMV-associated chains was confirmed in vitro. It was likely that a cluster of highly shared sequence variants was a sequencing artifact.

PCR primers comprised 60 Vbeta and 13 Jbeta primers. The protocol was immunoSEQ multiplex PCR, while the TCRdb copy is restricted to in-frame clones and leaves out a portion. This sample's table has roughly 90,000 clones. This receptor was obtained from a man over 45 in good health and CMV-seropositive. The chain has TRBV10-1 and TRBJ2-1; TRBD1 aligns across 11 bases. Material for sequencing was PBMCs. CDR3 region: CASGAGTGGYNEQFF. CDR3 DNA sequence: TGCGCCAGCGGGGCCGGGACAGGGGGCTACAATGAGCAGTTCTTC.